The present TCR beta chain was sequenced within a study of CD8+ T cells in alopecia areata (dated by TCRdb to 2016 to 2019). A note on the overall study: The treated patients, all with moderate-to-severe alopecia areata, were enrolled in an open-label pilot trial of oral tofacitinib given at 5 to 10 mg twice daily. Patients received tofacitinib for 6 to 18 months and were then followed off drug for 6 months to check for delayed response and recurrence. High-throughput TCRbeta sequencing was used to examine T cell clonal expansion in alopecia areata in both the C3H/HeJ mouse model and human patients. Scalp tissue and sorted CD4+ and CD8+ peripheral blood T cells from patchy and totalis/universalis alopecia areata patients and from healthy controls were covered by human TCRbeta sequencing. Biopsies were taken from tofacitinib-treated patients at baseline and at 4 and 24 weeks of treatment, and a later scalp biopsy was taken in several of the tofacitinib-treated patients. Clonality in the scalp was compared among normal scalp (n=4), patchy alopecia areata scalp (n=8), and alopecia totalis/universalis scalp (n=8). RNA was extracted with the PAXgene miRNA kit for fixed scalp, the miRNeasy kit for PBMCs, and the RNeasy kit for mouse skin. TCRbeta CDR3 regions were amplified by immunoSEQ multiplex PCR with 35 Vbeta forward and 13 Jbeta reverse primers.

The meaning of the sample's time point label: baseline before oral tofacitinib. Lesional scalp punch biopsies and peripheral blood were obtained from alopecia areata patients. PBMCs were isolated by density centrifugation and stained for CD3, CD4 and CD8, after which CD4+ and CD8+ T cells were sorted on a FACSAria. This clone was counted between two and nine times. Its antigen is still unknown. Qualities for individual bases were not recorded, and no much larger clone is one base off. Overall results and qualifications from the work: Compared with normal scalp, lesional scalp, particularly in alopecia totalis/universalis, had higher clonality and more expanded CD8+ clones, which suggests antigenic drive. TCR sequences shared between patients were less clear than in mice, possibly partly because of HLA diversity in the patient population. Unlike mouse skin, where gammadelta T cells dominate, normal human skin contains resident alphabeta T cells that get sequenced too, which complicates analysis of the scalp TCR repertoire.

The method behind the library was the immunoSEQ multiplex PCR assay. RNA was extracted from all samples and reverse transcribed into cDNA as template for TCR sequencing. SuperScript III was used for first-strand cDNA synthesis, primed with a 2:1 mix of oligo-dT and random hexamers. Amplification bias was assessed with a synthetic immune receptor repertoire, and residual bias was removed computationally. As for how the authors treated the data: Raw reads were preprocessed to remove errors, and CDR3 was defined by IMGT conventions from the conserved cysteine to phenylalanine. To get clonality, Shannon entropy was normalized by log2 of the number of productive unique TCRs and the result was subtracted from 1. Scalp TCRbeta sequences were cross-referenced with sorted blood CD4 and CD8 repertoires so that the CD4 or CD8 identity of scalp clones could be inferred. TCRdb stores this immuneACCESS table with in-frame sequences only. Part of the clones is absent; in the studies checked, under half of the shortfall reflects unresolved V genes, and no reason is known for the rest. V, J and clone size reflect that table, while D and trimming were determined from the DNA. Counted in this sample were 150,000 or so clones; more than 40% of them appeared once. In total, the top ten clones hold around a sixth of the sample.

The CDR3 numbers 15 residues from cysteine through phenylalanine. Only the CDR3 part of the read is kept: 45 bases, read in frame from the first base. Trimming at the junction amounts to 0 bases on V and 6 bases on J, and the germline ends lie 14 bases apart. Reading the germline V gene (reference sequence) gives CDR1 SEHNR and CDR2 FQNEAQ. The source of this sequence is a human donor with alopecia areata. Sequenced here: CD8+ T cells sorted from blood, sampled at week 0. The receptor chain draws on TRBV7-9 and TRBJ1-1, with TRBD1 as a weak D call on 5 bases. DNA sequence: TGTGCCAGCAGCTTAGCAGCCGGGGGATATGCTGAAGCTTTCTTT. Translated, this is CASSLAAGGYAEAFF.